This T cell receptor beta chain derives from a study of identical twins. The CDR3 covers 15 residues. V was cut by 2 bases and J by 8 bases, with 19 bases left in between. Germline values: CDR1 MNHNS, CDR2 SASEGT. TCRdb itself ran the 5' RACE reads through MiXCR, one entry per CDR3 protein. Of hundreds of thousands of distinct CDR3 sequences listed, about 12% are singletons. These sequences were also reported in another study, on yellow fever vaccine responses in identical twins.

The sequencing sample was made of PBMCs. This receptor was identified in a woman under 30 in good health. V is TRBV6-1 and J is TRBJ2-7; D uncertain. The CDR3 reads CASSEFRFQAPQQYF. CDR3 nucleotides: TGTGCCAGCAGTGAATTTCGATTCCAGGCTCCACAGCAGTACTTC.